The rows below give T cell receptor beta chains drawn from one sample of a study of identical twins. Using its own MiXCR run on the 5' RACE reads, TCRdb lists one record per CDR3 protein. The data contain a few hundred thousand distinct CDR3 sequences, approximately 10% of them singletons. The sample was also reused in another study, on yellow fever vaccine responses in identical twins.

Sequencing was performed on PBMCs. The receptors shown here come from a young woman in good health. The CDR3 runs from the conserved cysteine through the conserved F or W. D genes are given only for firm matches. Not all rows give a size; the values are once, few, many and, for expanded clones, a class.

>TRBV12-3/TRBV12-4|-|few|TRBJ2-5
CASSFRGAGEETQYF
TGTGCCAGCAGTTTCAGGGGCGCGGGGGAAGAGACCCAGTACTTC
>TRBV4-2|-|few|TRBJ2-2
CASSPISNTGELFF
TGTGCCAGCAGCCCGATTAGTAACACCGGGGAGCTGTTTTTT
>TRBV18|TRBD1|-|TRBJ1-1
CPSSRPTGVAEAFF
TGTCCCAGCTCACGACCTACAGGGGTCGCTGAAGCTTTCTTT
>TRBV30|-|-|TRBJ2-7
CAWTRRGTQHYEQYF
TGTGCCTGGACCCGAAGAGGGACTCAGCACTACGAGCAGTACTTC
>TRBV24-1|-|many|TRBJ2-1
CATSDVGRTDNNEQFF
TGTGCCACCAGTGACGTGGGACGGACCGATAACAATGAGCAGTTCTTC
>TRBV7-2|-|many|TRBJ1-1
CASSLVSMNTEAFF
TGTGCCAGCAGCTTAGTATCCATGAACACTGAAGCTTTCTTT
>TRBV19|TRBD1|few|TRBJ2-1
CASIPPGQGAFNEQFF
TGTGCCAGTATCCCACCCGGGCAGGGGGCGTTCAATGAGCAGTTCTTC
>TRBV29-1|TRBD1|few|TRBJ2-6
CSVEDRDRPSGANVLTF
TGCAGCGTTGAAGATCGGGACAGACCCTCTGGGGCCAACGTCCTGACTTTC
>TRBV5-1|TRBD1|few|TRBJ2-3
CASSSRQGVDTQYF
TGCGCCAGCAGCTCACGACAGGGAGTAGATACGCAGTATTTT
>TRBV6-2/TRBV6-3|-|-|TRBJ2-3
CASSRPPLEIRTDTQYF
TGTGCCAGCAGTCGCCCCCCTCTCGAGATTCGCACAGATACGCAGTATTTT
>TRBV28|-|-|TRBJ2-3
CASSFLQETTDTQYF
TGTGCCAGCAGTTTCCTTCAGGAGACCACAGATACGCAGTATTTT
>TRBV3-1|-|few|TRBJ1-6
CASSQAAGADSPLHF
TGTGCCAGCAGCCAAGCGGCAGGGGCGGATTCACCCCTCCACTTT
>TRBV4-3|TRBD2|few|TRBJ2-5
CASSHSGREETQYF
TGCGCCAGCAGTCATAGCGGGAGGGAAGAGACCCAGTACTTC
>TRBV6-4|-|many|TRBJ2-1
CASRNRAESYNEQFF
TGTGCCAGCCGAAACAGGGCCGAATCCTACAATGAGCAGTTCTTC
>TRBV20-1|TRBD1|few|TRBJ1-2
CSATTGQGPYGYTF
TGCAGTGCTACAACGGGACAGGGGCCTTATGGCTACACCTTC
>TRBV20-1|-|few|TRBJ2-3
CSGLGPRTDTQYF
TGCAGTGGGTTAGGGCCGCGCACAGATACGCAGTATTTT
>TRBV12-3/TRBV12-4|TRBD2|many|TRBJ2-3
CASSLGSRGGRLGDTQYF
TGTGCCAGCAGTTTAGGATCGCGGGGGGGCCGTTTGGGAGATACGCAGTATTTT
>TRBV7-8|-|-|TRBJ2-7
CASSLGPRSQYF
TGTGCCAGCAGCTTAGGCCCGCGCTCGCAGTACTTC
>TRBV28|TRBD2|many|TRBJ2-7
CATFSGSYEQYF
TGTGCCACCTTTAGCGGGAGCTACGAGCAGTACTTC
>TRBV7-9|TRBD1|-|TRBJ1-2
CASSWGQGSYGYTF
TGTGCCAGCAGCTGGGGACAGGGCTCCTATGGCTACACCTTC
>TRBV14|-|few|TRBJ2-7
CASSHDTYEQYF
TGTGCCAGCAGCCACGACACCTACGAGCAGTACTTC
>TRBV5-1|-|many|TRBJ2-1
CASSLSGYDNEQFF
TGCGCCAGCAGCCTAAGCGGGTACGACAATGAGCAGTTCTTC
>TRBV29-1|-|-|TRBJ1-2
CSVDPRYTF
TGCAGCGTTGATCCGCGCTACACCTTC
>TRBV6-1|TRBD2|many|TRBJ2-3
CASSLTSGSGDTQYF
TGTGCCAGCAGCCTCACTAGCGGGAGTGGGGATACGCAGTATTTT
>TRBV4-3|-|many|TRBJ2-2
CASSQDGGLEAGELFF
TGCGCCAGCAGCCAAGATGGGGGCCTAGAGGCCGGGGAGCTGTTTTTT
>TRBV5-1|-|few|TRBJ1-2
CASSRTGKDSGANYGYTF
TGCGCCAGCAGCCGAACAGGGAAGGATTCGGGGGCTAACTATGGCTACACCTTC
>TRBV7-9|-|-|TRBJ2-3
CASSLPNTDTQYF
TGTGCCAGCAGCTTACCGAATACAGATACGCAGTATTTT
>TRBV11-1|TRBD2|-|TRBJ2-1
CASSLDWASGSRSYNEQFF
TGTGCCAGCAGCTTAGATTGGGCTAGCGGGAGTCGCTCCTACAATGAGCAGTTCTTC
>TRBV9|TRBD1|-|TRBJ2-2
CASSVGPGGLKARGGELFF
TGTGCCAGCAGCGTAGGTCCAGGGGGATTGAAGGCTCGGGGCGGGGAGCTGTTTTTT
>TRBV20-1|TRBD1|many|TRBJ2-2
CSAWDSNTGELFF
TGCAGTGCTTGGGACAGTAACACCGGGGAGCTGTTTTTT
>TRBV3-1|TRBD2|-|TRBJ2-1
CASSQSSSGGPRGRFF
TGTGCCAGCAGCCAGTCATCTAGCGGGGGTCCTCGGGGTAGGTTCTTC
>TRBV29-1|TRBD2|-|TRBJ2-1
CSVVGPAGGPYEQFF
TGCAGCGTTGTGGGTCCCGCGGGAGGCCCCTATGAGCAGTTCTTC
>TRBV30|TRBD2|-|TRBJ2-3
CAWIPILAGLTTDTQYF
TGTGCCTGGATTCCCATACTAGCGGGTCTCACCACAGATACGCAGTATTTT
>TRBV5-1|TRBD1|few|TRBJ1-1
CASSTGQARNTEAFF
TGCGCCAGCAGCACTGGACAGGCGAGGAACACTGAAGCTTTCTTT
>TRBV20-1|-|few|TRBJ2-7
CSASYRWSVEQYF
TGCAGTGCTAGTTACAGGTGGTCCGTCGAGCAGTACTTC
>TRBV20-1|-|many|TRBJ2-1
CSARGARNSYNEQFF
TGCAGTGCTAGGGGGGCGCGGAACTCCTACAATGAGCAGTTCTTC
>TRBV20-1|-|-|TRBJ1-4
CSARIPGRYEKLFF
TGCAGTGCTAGAATCCCAGGGAGGTATGAAAAACTGTTTTTT
>TRBV7-9|-|many|TRBJ2-7
CASSLALGGAAYEQYF
TGTGCCAGCAGCTTAGCCCTAGGGGGGGCGGCCTACGAGCAGTACTTC
>TRBV27|TRBD2|few|TRBJ2-1
CASFPGLAGQPAGYNEQFF
TGTGCCAGCTTCCCGGGACTAGCGGGGCAGCCCGCAGGGTACAATGAGCAGTTCTTC
>TRBV12-3/TRBV12-4|TRBD2|few|TRBJ2-4
CASSSQRRGDIQYF
TGTGCCAGCAGTTCACAGAGGCGGGGGGACATTCAGTACTTC
>TRBV7-3|TRBD2|few|TRBJ2-5
CASSLNPGGAETQYF
TGTGCCAGCAGCCTCAACCCGGGGGGAGCAGAGACCCAGTACTTC
>TRBV7-7|TRBD1|few|TRBJ2-1
CASSSGTGVDNEQFF
TGTGCTAGCAGCTCCGGGACAGGGGTAGACAATGAGCAGTTCTTC
>TRBV4-1|-|-|TRBJ1-6
CASSQELSRVASPLHF
TGCGCCAGCAGCCAAGAACTTTCCAGGGTAGCCTCACCCCTCCACTTT
>TRBV7-2|TRBD2|many|TRBJ2-7
CASSLASGGGYEQYF
TGTGCCAGCAGCTTAGCTAGCGGGGGGGGCTACGAGCAGTACTTC
>TRBV7-9|TRBD1|few|TRBJ2-6
CASSSGTGGGVLTF
TGTGCCAGCAGCTCAGGGACAGGGGGCGGCGTCCTGACTTTC
>TRBV5-6|-|few|TRBJ2-7
CASSLYSNEQYF
TGTGCCAGCAGCTTGTATTCTAACGAGCAGTACTTC
>TRBV6-1|TRBD2|-|TRBJ2-1
CASRIRLAGGREQFF
TGTGCCAGCAGGATACGACTAGCGGGGGGGCGGGAGCAGTTCTTC
>TRBV7-3|-|-|TRBJ2-7
CASSFRTQILYEQYF
TGTGCCAGCAGTTTCCGGACCCAAATCCTTTACGAGCAGTACTTC